This T cell receptor beta chain comes out of a study of T cell responses to AZD1222 COVID-19 vaccine. Study in general: Second doses at about 4 or about 12 weeks were pooled.

Study-level findings and limits: Spike-specific TCR breadth and depth both grew after two AZD1222 doses. Clonal diversity was possibly underestimated, and white British individuals and females predominated among donors.

The CDR3 runs 16 residues. The ends lost 4 bases at V and 7 bases at J; junction bases unmatched: 9. Looked up from germline, CDR1 is LNHNV and CDR2 is YYDKDF (reference sequence). As for this clone: Its antigen is as yet unknown.

TCRdb keeps only in-frame clones here, not all; method: immunoSEQ multiplex PCR. The table lists under 150,000 clones, 93% of them singletons. The sample consisted of peripheral blood, taken on day 0 of AZD1222 vaccination. The chain combines TRBV15 with TRBJ2-1; 11 nucleotides align to TRBD2. This TCR derives from an adult in good health. The CDR3 region is CATSTPSGRMRNEQFF. Here the CDR3 DNA reads TGTGCCACCAGCACGCCTAGCGGGAGGATGAGAAATGAGCAGTTCTTC.